The rows below give T cell receptor beta chains drawn from one sample of a study of human versus mouse CDR3 diversity and MHC coevolution. The repertoire was sequenced with immunoSEQ multiplex PCR; TCRdb's copy has only in-frame clones and lacks some. The profile covers 50,000 to 65,000 clones, with around 94% appearing a single time and over 15% taken by the ten largest. Material for sequencing was naive CD4+ T cells from blood. The source of these receptors is a person aged 55 to 70 in good health. The CDR3 runs from the conserved cysteine through the conserved F or W. The order of the fields is V gene, clone size, D gene, J gene, CDR3 DNA, CDR3 protein. The D gene is left open where the match is weak. Only part of the rows carry a size: once, few, many, or a class if the clone is expanded.

TRBV5-1	NA	TRBD2	TRBJ2-3	TGCGCCAGCAGCGCCGGGGGGGGCACAGATACGCAGTATTTT	CASSAGGGTDTQYF
TRBV7-9	NA	TRBD1	TRBJ1-5	TGTGCCAGCAGCCCCGGGACAGGGGGCAGCAATCAGCCCCAGCATTTT	CASSPGTGGSNQPQHF
TRBV19	NA	NA	TRBJ1-2	TGTGCCAGTAGTAGTAAGCCCCCAGGCAGGGTCTATGGCTACACCTTC	CASSSKPPGRVYGYTF
TRBV19	NA	NA	TRBJ2-7	TGTGCCAGTAGTATGAATCGATTAGGGGACTACGAGCAGTACTTC	CASSMNRLGDYEQYF
TRBV11-2	NA	NA	TRBJ1-2	TGTGCCAGCAGCCCAAGGGCGGGGGTCTATGGCTACACCTTC	CASSPRAGVYGYTF
TRBV10-2	NA	TRBD1	TRBJ2-7	TGCGCCAGCAGTGCCCGGACAGGGGGTACCTACGAGCAGTACTTC	CASSARTGGTYEQYF
TRBV29-1	NA	TRBD1	TRBJ2-3	TGCAGCGAGAGCACAGGGGGAAACACAGATACGCAGTATTTT	CSESTGGNTDTQYF
TRBV30	once	TRBD2	TRBJ2-1	TGTGCCTGCCTGGTCTCCGCTAGCGGGAGTCGAGAGCAGTTCTTC	CACLVSASGSREQFF
TRBV5-4	NA	TRBD2	TRBJ2-7	TGTGCCAGCAGCTTAGCTAGCGGGGGCACTCGCGAGCAGTACTTC	CASSLASGGTREQYF
TRBV10-3	once	TRBD1	TRBJ2-5	TGTGCCATCGGGGGACAGGGAGAGACCCAGTACTTC	CAIGGQGETQYF
TRBV18	NA	NA	TRBJ2-7	TGTGCCAGCTCACCCGGCTACGTACAGGGCTACGAGCAGTACTTC	CASSPGYVQGYEQYF
TRBV19	NA	TRBD2	TRBJ2-7	TGTGCCAGTAGTATGGAGGGGCGGGGGTACTACGAGCAGTACTTC	CASSMEGRGYYEQYF
TRBV4-1	NA	TRBD2	TRBJ2-1	TGCGCCAGCATCCCTACAGGGACTAGCGGGAGTAGCAATGAGCAGTTCTTC	CASIPTGTSGSSNEQFF
TRBV6-6	NA	TRBD1	TRBJ1-4	TGTGCCAGCAGAACCGGACAGGATAATGAAAAACTGTTTTTT	CASRTGQDNEKLFF
TRBV18	NA	NA	TRBJ2-3	TGTGCCAGCTCACCATCCCTAACAGATACGCAGTATTTT	CASSPSLTDTQYF
TRBV25-1	NA	NA	TRBJ1-3	TGTGCCAGCAGTGCCATTTCAACCGGCTCTGGAAACACCATATATTTT	CASSAISTGSGNTIYF
TRBV5-1	NA	TRBD2	TRBJ2-1	TGCGCCAGCAGCACAACTAGCGGGAGGGATGAGCAGTTCTTC	CASSTTSGRDEQFF
TRBV21-1	NA	NA	TRBJ2-1	TGTGCCAGCAGCAAATTCCTCCGGGGGTTTAACAATGAGCAGTTCTTC	CASSKFLRGFNNEQFF
TRBV7-8	NA	TRBD2	TRBJ2-1	TGTGCCAGCAGCCCACAGCGGGAGATAGGCTATGAGCAGTTCTTC	CASSPQREIGYEQFF
TRBV7-9	NA	TRBD2	TRBJ2-3	TGTGCCAGCAGCCCTCGCCGGGGACTAGCATCGGCAGATACGCAGTATTTT	CASSPRRGLASADTQYF
TRBV5-4	once	NA	TRBJ2-7	TGTGCCAGCAGCAAAAGGAGCTCCTACGAGCAGTACTTC	CASSKRSSYEQYF